The clone carrying this T cell receptor beta chain was counted many times. As yet, its antigen is unknown. TCR beta CDR3 amplification used RNA transcripts. After a first-round RT-PCR with HTBI primers, a second-round multiplex PCR was run. TCRdb re-called the multiplex PCR reads with MiXCR, one entry per CDR3 protein. The sample lists about 500,000 distinct CDR3 sequences, about 35% occurring once. The CDR3 is 17 residues long. Germline CDR1 SEHNR, CDR2 FQNEAQ (reference sequence). V lost 1 base, J lost 0 bases, and 10 bases lay in between. This specimen comes from a study of Graves' ophthalmopathy and Graves' hyperthyroidism. The overall study: Stable hyperthyroidism meant no progression to ophthalmopathy within 18 months of follow-up. Study conclusions and caveats: Blood samples also showed most expanded thyroid clonotypes exceeding 0.001 frequency.

This rearrangement joins TRBV7-9 to TRBJ1-6; D call uncertain. Sequencing was done on a sample of peripheral blood or thyroid tissue (not recorded which). This TCR came from an adult man with Graves' hyperthyroidism. CDR3 in DNA: TGTGCCAGCAGCTTAGTGGCTGGGAGCTCCTATAATTCACCCCTCCACTTT. Protein: CASSLVAGSSYNSPLHF.